These T cell receptor beta chains were read from a single sample in a study of cytotoxic CD8 clonotypes in ibrutinib-treated CLL. This table comes from immunoSEQ multiplex PCR, and its TCRdb copy is limited to in-frame clones, with some not included. The sample yields tens of thousands of clones, 65% to 75% seen once. Sequenced here: PBMCs, sampled after 12 months of ibrutinib treatment. These TCRs come from a human donor with chronic lymphocytic leukemia. The CDR3 runs from the conserved cysteine through the conserved F or W. The D gene is left open where the match is weak. Not every row has a clone size; where given, it reads once, few, many or a size class.

j_gene: TRBJ2-3
d_gene: TRBD1
v_gene: TRBV6-6
abundance: few
CDR3aa: CASRDRVRGTDTQYF
CDR3nt: TGTGCCAGCAGGGACAGGGTTCGGGGCACAGATACGCAGTATTTT

j_gene: TRBJ2-1
d_gene: TRBD2
v_gene: TRBV27
abundance: -
CDR3aa: CASSSRLAGGMDEQFF
CDR3nt: TGTGCCAGCAGTTCTAGACTAGCGGGAGGTATGGATGAGCAGTTCTTC

j_gene: TRBJ2-7
d_gene: -
v_gene: TRBV5-6
abundance: -
CDR3aa: CASSRRFSYEQYF
CDR3nt: TGTGCCAGCAGCCGCAGGTTCTCCTACGAGCAGTACTTC

j_gene: TRBJ2-6
d_gene: -
v_gene: TRBV30
abundance: few
CDR3aa: CAWSGGANVLTF
CDR3nt: TGTGCCTGGAGTGGTGGGGCCAACGTCCTGACTTTC

j_gene: TRBJ2-7
d_gene: -
v_gene: TRBV6-1
abundance: few
CDR3aa: CASSEREFPYF
CDR3nt: TGTGCCAGCAGTGAGCGCGAGTTTCCGTACTTC

j_gene: TRBJ2-3
d_gene: -
v_gene: TRBV11-2
abundance: -
CDR3aa: CASSLLVGGTWDTQYF
CDR3nt: TGTGCCAGCAGCTTACTCGTCGGAGGCACTTGGGATACGCAGTATTTT

j_gene: TRBJ2-2
d_gene: -
v_gene: TRBV5-4
abundance: -
CDR3aa: CASSLGGGVRTGELFF
CDR3nt: TGTGCCAGCAGCTTGGGAGGCGGGGTGAGGACCGGGGAGCTGTTTTTT

j_gene: TRBJ2-5
d_gene: -
v_gene: TRBV5-4
abundance: -
CDR3aa: CASTLGTGGGGETQYF
CDR3nt: TGTGCCAGCACCTTGGGAACGGGGGGCGGAGGAGAGACCCAGTACTTC

j_gene: TRBJ2-3
d_gene: -
v_gene: TRBV5-1
abundance: -
CDR3aa: CASSFGGGSTDTQYF
CDR3nt: TGCGCCAGCAGTTTTGGGGGTGGAAGCACAGATACGCAGTATTTT

j_gene: TRBJ1-4
d_gene: TRBD1
v_gene: TRBV30
abundance: -
CDR3aa: CAWTRDRGRKLFF
CDR3nt: TGTGCCTGGACCCGGGACAGGGGGCGAAAACTGTTTTTT

j_gene: TRBJ1-4
d_gene: TRBD1
v_gene: TRBV2
abundance: -
CDR3aa: CASKIPQGLEKLFF
CDR3nt: TGTGCCAGCAAGATCCCACAGGGGCTTGAAAAACTGTTTTTT

j_gene: TRBJ2-1
d_gene: TRBD1
v_gene: TRBV7-3
abundance: few
CDR3aa: CASSLMGQGSSYNEQFF
CDR3nt: TGTGCCAGCAGCTTAATGGGACAGGGGAGCTCCTACAATGAGCAGTTCTTC

j_gene: TRBJ1-4
d_gene: -
v_gene: TRBV27
abundance: -
CDR3aa: CASSHRGLYEKLFF
CDR3nt: TGTGCCAGCAGTCATAGGGGGTTGTATGAAAAACTGTTTTTT

j_gene: TRBJ1-1
d_gene: -
v_gene: TRBV9
abundance: -
CDR3aa: CASSVRYDTEAFF
CDR3nt: TGTGCCAGCAGCGTGAGGTACGACACTGAAGCTTTCTTT

j_gene: TRBJ2-2
d_gene: -
v_gene: TRBV30
abundance: -
CDR3aa: CAWSAGPLPGELFF
CDR3nt: TGTGCCTGGAGTGCGGGGCCCTTACCTGGGGAGCTGTTTTTT

j_gene: TRBJ2-1
d_gene: TRBD2
v_gene: TRBV5-1
abundance: -
CDR3aa: CASSLAGGRGNEQFF
CDR3nt: TGCGCCAGCAGCTTAGCGGGAGGGCGGGGAAATGAGCAGTTCTTC

j_gene: TRBJ2-2
d_gene: -
v_gene: TRBV11-2
abundance: -
CDR3aa: CASSFTRGTGELFF
CDR3nt: TGTGCCAGCAGCTTTACGCGTGGCACCGGGGAGCTGTTTTTT

j_gene: TRBJ2-7
d_gene: TRBD2
v_gene: TRBV2
abundance: -
CDR3aa: CASSASLAGGSQYF
CDR3nt: TGTGCCAGCAGCGCGAGTCTAGCGGGAGGATCACAGTACTTC

j_gene: TRBJ1-1
d_gene: TRBD1
v_gene: TRBV19
abundance: -
CDR3aa: CASIQQGENTEAFF
CDR3nt: TGTGCCAGTATCCAACAGGGGGAGAACACTGAAGCTTTCTTT

j_gene: TRBJ1-5
d_gene: TRBD1
v_gene: TRBV28
abundance: -
CDR3aa: CASSTGQGVNQPQHF
CDR3nt: TGTGCCAGCAGTACGGGACAGGGGGTAAATCAGCCCCAGCATTTT

j_gene: TRBJ1-1
d_gene: -
v_gene: TRBV11-2
abundance: -
CDR3aa: CASSLGVRNTEAFF
CDR3nt: TGTGCCAGCAGCTTAGGGGTAAGGAACACTGAAGCTTTCTTT

j_gene: TRBJ2-5
d_gene: -
v_gene: TRBV27
abundance: -
CDR3aa: CASSPQRGETQYF
CDR3nt: TGTGCCAGCAGTCCCCAGAGAGGGGAGACCCAGTACTTC

j_gene: TRBJ2-2
d_gene: -
v_gene: TRBV30
abundance: -
CDR3aa: CAWSVTSAELFF
CDR3nt: TGTGCCTGGAGTGTTACTAGTGCGGAGCTGTTTTTT

j_gene: TRBJ2-1
d_gene: -
v_gene: TRBV5-1
abundance: -
CDR3aa: CASPRSASGNEQFF
CDR3nt: TGCGCCAGCCCCAGGTCTGCGTCGGGCAATGAGCAGTTCTTC

j_gene: TRBJ1-1
d_gene: TRBD1
v_gene: TRBV5-1
abundance: -
CDR3aa: CASSSQTGVNTEAFF
CDR3nt: TGCGCCAGCAGCTCCCAGACAGGGGTAAACACTGAAGCTTTCTTT

j_gene: TRBJ2-3
d_gene: -
v_gene: TRBV2
abundance: once
CDR3aa: CASLRVQGTLYF
CDR3nt: TGTGCCAGCCTCAGGGTACAGGGAACTTTGTATTTT

j_gene: TRBJ2-1
d_gene: TRBD2
v_gene: TRBV7-3
abundance: -
CDR3aa: CASSSTTSGGKQFF
CDR3nt: TGTGCCAGCAGCTCAACGACTAGCGGGGGGAAGCAGTTCTTC

j_gene: TRBJ1-4
d_gene: TRBD1
v_gene: TRBV5-6
abundance: -
CDR3aa: CASSTGQWGEKLFF
CDR3nt: TGTGCCAGCAGCACGGGACAGTGGGGTGAAAAACTGTTTTTT

j_gene: TRBJ2-1
d_gene: -
v_gene: TRBV27
abundance: few
CDR3aa: CASSSNLGGYNEQFF
CDR3nt: TGTGCCAGCAGTTCAAATCTCGGAGGATACAATGAGCAGTTCTTC

j_gene: TRBJ2-7
d_gene: TRBD1
v_gene: TRBV5-6
abundance: once
CDR3aa: CASSLVGGQGTYEQYF
CDR3nt: TGTGCCAGCAGCTTGGTTGGGGGACAGGGGACCTACGAGCAGTACTTC